Reported below is one T cell receptor (beta chain). The antigen remains unidentified. This record belongs to a study of cytomegalovirus exposure and HLA in healthy donors. Primers: 60 Vbeta forward and 13 Jbeta reverse. Data came from immunoSEQ multiplex PCR; TCRdb stores just in-frame clones and leaves some out. The sample contains roughly 180,000 clones, roughly 80% of which appear only once. Whole-study findings and limits: A likely sequencing artifact accounted for one observed cluster of highly shared sequence variants.

Germline loops: CDR1 SGHTA, CDR2 FQGNSA. Trimming took off 1 base at V and 3 bases at J, with 13 bases between the two ends. The CDR3 has 16 residues. This receptor was obtained from a woman in her 30s in good health and CMV-seropositive. The chain uses TRBV7-2 and TRBJ1-5; TRBD1 is a possible D gene (6 bases). Input material: PBMCs. CDR3 region: CASSLVAGVPNQPQHF. The CDR3 bases are TGTGCCAGCAGCTTAGTCGCAGGGGTCCCCAATCAGCCCCAGCATTTT.